This paragraph reports one TCR beta chain. The data were obtained in a study of blood T cell repertoires in COVID-19. Study at large: COVID-19 samples collected from the United States, Italy and Spain covered acute and convalescent phases. Nucleic acid was either cDNA or gDNA, and it came from T cells, B-cell-depleted T cells, or PBMCs.

In the source study's methods: Cell counts per sample came from amplifying reference gene primers. Produced via immunoSEQ multiplex PCR; TCRdb's table is partial and in-frame only. That table gives V, J and clone size, and the DNA gave D and trimming. The top ten clones hold around 5.7% of a sample with just over 200,000 clones, under 90% of them seen once. Germline loops: CDR1 SEHNR, CDR2 FQNEAQ (reference sequence). There are 14 residues in the CDR3. Germline trimming cut 5 bases from V and 2 bases from J; bases unmatched to any gene: 6. The source of this sequence is a man at least 80 years old with acute or convalescent COVID-19. Sequencing input: peripheral blood. J is TRBJ2-7 and V is TRBV7-9; 7 bases fit TRBD2. The CDR3 DNA reads as TGTGCCAGCAGCCACGCGGGAGTTACCTACGAGCAGTACTTC. This sequence encodes CASSHAGVTYEQYF.